This T cell receptor beta chain came from a study of blood T cell repertoires in COVID-19. About the research overall: Material from acute and convalescent COVID-19 was sourced from the United States, Italy and Spain. Sources were T cells, B-cell-depleted T cells, or PBMCs; the material itself was cDNA or gDNA.

As processed by the authors: The authors estimated nucleated cell counts from reference gene primer amplification. Measured with immunoSEQ multiplex PCR; TCRdb has only the in-frame clones, and not every one. The V and J calls and the clone size are those of that table, but D and trimming were determined from the DNA. The table has 200,000 to 250,000 clones, roughly 75% seen once. The CDR3 spans 14 residues. J gave up 2 bases and V 1 base, and 0 bases lay outside the gene matches. The germline CDR1 and CDR2 sequences are GTSNPN and SVGIG (reference sequence). Sequenced: peripheral blood. V gene TRBV30 combines with J gene TRBJ2-5, with 11 bases lining up with TRBD2. The source of this sequence is a woman between 65 and 79 years old with acute or convalescent COVID-19. CDR3 region: CAWSGLAGQETQYF. CDR3 coding DNA: TGTGCCTGGAGTGGACTAGCGGGGCAAGAGACCCAGTACTTC. Full variable domain (rest looked up from reference TRBV30 and TRBJ2-5): SQTIHQWPATLVQPVGSPLSLECTVEGTSNPNLYWYRQAAGRGLQLLFYSVGIGQISSEVPQNLSASRPQDRQFILSSKKLLLSDSGFYLCAWSGLAGQETQYFGPGTRLLVL.